This T cell receptor (beta chain) was observed in a study of blood T cell repertoires in COVID-19. This CDR3 contains 19 residues. Trimming removed 4 bases from V and 4 bases from J, with 29 bases in between. CDR1 and CDR2 (germline): SEHNR, FQNEAQ (reference sequence). The assay was immunoSEQ multiplex PCR, and TCRdb's table has in-frame clones only and misses some. The sample contains a few hundred thousand clones, 75% to 90% of which appear only once. The rearrangement links TRBV7-9 to TRBJ2-7, with a possible D match to TRBD2 (6 bases). The sequencing sample was made of PBMCs or T cells enriched from blood (not recorded which). This TCR derives from a man aged 18 to 35 who had recovered from COVID-19. CDR3 coding DNA: TGTGCCAGCAGCTCCGAGACCCGGGGACTTCAAAGTGAGATATACGAGCAGTACTTC. Translated, it gives CASSSETRGLQSEIYEQYF.